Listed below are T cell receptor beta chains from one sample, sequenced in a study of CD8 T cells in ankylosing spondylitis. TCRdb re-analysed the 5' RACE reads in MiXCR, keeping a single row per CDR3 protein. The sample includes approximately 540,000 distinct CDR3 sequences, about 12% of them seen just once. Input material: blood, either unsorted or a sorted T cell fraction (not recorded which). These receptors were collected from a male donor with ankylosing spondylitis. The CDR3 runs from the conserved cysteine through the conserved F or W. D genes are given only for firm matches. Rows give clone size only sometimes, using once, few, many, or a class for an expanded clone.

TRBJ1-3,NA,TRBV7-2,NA,CASNNGDDSIGNTIYF,TGTGCCAGCAACAATGGGGACGACAGTATTGGAAACACCATATATTTT
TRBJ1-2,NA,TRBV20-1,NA,CSARDFGDWGNYGYTF,TGCAGTGCTAGAGATTTTGGGGATTGGGGTAACTATGGCTACACCTTC
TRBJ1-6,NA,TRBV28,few,CASTPGLNIGSPLHF,TGTGCCAGCACTCCGGGCCTTAATATTGGTTCACCCCTCCACTTT
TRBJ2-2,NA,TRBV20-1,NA,CSAQGLNTGELFF,TGCAGTGCTCAGGGGCTAAACACCGGGGAGCTGTTTTTT
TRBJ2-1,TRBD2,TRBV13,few,CASSSPREVNNEQFF,TGTGCCAGCAGCTCCCCGCGGGAGGTGAACAATGAGCAGTTCTTC
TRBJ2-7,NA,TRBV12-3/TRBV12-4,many,CASSTGTLSYEQYF,TGTGCCAGCAGCACCGGGACGCTCTCCTACGAGCAGTACTTC
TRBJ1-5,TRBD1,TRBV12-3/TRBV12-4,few,CASSPGQLLQPQHF,TGTGCCAGCAGCCCGGGACAGCTACTTCAGCCCCAGCATTTT
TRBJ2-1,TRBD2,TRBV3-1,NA,CASSRAGLAGKSPYNEQFF,TGTGCCAGCAGCCGAGCGGGACTAGCGGGAAAAAGCCCCTACAATGAGCAGTTCTTC
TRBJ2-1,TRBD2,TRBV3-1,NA,CASSPTSGTIYNEQFF,TGTGCCAGCAGTCCGACTAGCGGGACAATTTACAATGAGCAGTTCTTC
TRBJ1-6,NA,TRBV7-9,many,CASSLEAGLDSPLHF,TGTGCCAGCAGCTTAGAGGCAGGGTTGGATTCACCCCTCCACTTT
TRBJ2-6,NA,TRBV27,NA,CASDKRANVLTF,TGTGCCAGCGATAAGCGGGCCAACGTCCTGACTTTC
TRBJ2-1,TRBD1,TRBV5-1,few,CASRSRTGRSYNEQFF,TGCGCCAGCAGAAGTCGGACAGGGCGCTCCTACAATGAGCAGTTCTTC
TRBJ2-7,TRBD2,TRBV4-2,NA,CASSQESSGAYEQYF,TGTGCCAGCAGCCAAGAGTCTAGCGGGGCCTACGAGCAGTACTTC
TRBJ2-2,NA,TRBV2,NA,CASRRQGSSGELFF,TGTGCCAGCAGAAGACAAGGAAGCAGCGGGGAGCTGTTTTTT
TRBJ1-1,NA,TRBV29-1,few,CSVDLGGMNTEAFF,TGCAGCGTGGACCTTGGCGGGATGAACACTGAAGCTTTCTTT
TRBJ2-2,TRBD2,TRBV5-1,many,CASSILAATNTGELFF,TGCGCCAGCAGCATCCTAGCGGCCACTAACACCGGGGAGCTGTTTTTT
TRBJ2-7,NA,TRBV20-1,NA,CSARGAGVDEQYF,TGCAGTGCTAGGGGGGCGGGAGTTGACGAGCAGTACTTC
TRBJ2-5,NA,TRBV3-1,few,CASILDGTQYF,TGTGCCAGCATCCTTGACGGGACCCAGTACTTC
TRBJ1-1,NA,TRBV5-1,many,CASSFGGAEAFF,TGCGCCAGCAGCTTTGGTGGTGCCGAAGCTTTCTTT
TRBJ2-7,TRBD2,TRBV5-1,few,CASSPSAGTSGYEQYF,TGCGCCAGCAGCCCCTCTGCTGGGACTAGCGGCTACGAGCAGTACTTC
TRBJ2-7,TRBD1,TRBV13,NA,CASSPSPGQANYEQYF,TGTGCCAGCAGCCCAAGTCCGGGACAGGCCAACTACGAGCAGTACTTC
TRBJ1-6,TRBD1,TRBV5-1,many,CASSLRTGDSPLHF,TGCGCCAGCAGCTTGCGGACAGGAGATTCACCCCTCCACTTT
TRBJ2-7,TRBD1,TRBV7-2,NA,CASSLGGGQGYEQYF,TGTGCCAGCAGCTTAGGAGGGGGACAGGGCTACGAGCAGTACTTC
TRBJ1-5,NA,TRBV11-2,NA,CASSLETEGPQHF,TGTGCCAGCAGCTTAGAGACGGAGGGGCCCCAGCATTTT
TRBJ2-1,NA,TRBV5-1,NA,CASSLDAGGSYNEQFF,TGCGCCAGCAGCTTGGATGCAGGAGGCTCCTACAATGAGCAGTTCTTC
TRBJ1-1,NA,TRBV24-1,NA,CATSGGGKAEAFF,TGTGCCACCAGTGGGGGGGGAAAGGCTGAAGCTTTCTTT
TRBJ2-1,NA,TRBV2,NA,CASSENPSRDRNEQFF,TGTGCCAGCAGTGAAAACCCGAGCCGCGATAGGAATGAGCAGTTCTTC
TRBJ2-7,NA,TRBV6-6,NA,CASSYEGREQYF,TGTGCCAGCAGTTATGAGGGTCGTGAGCAGTACTTC
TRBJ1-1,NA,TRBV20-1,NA,CSARVAEFNTEAFF,TGCAGTGCTAGAGTGGCAGAGTTTAACACTGAAGCTTTCTTT
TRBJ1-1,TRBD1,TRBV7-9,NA,CASSKGGRYTEAFF,TGTGCCAGCAGCAAAGGGGGCAGATACACTGAAGCTTTCTTT
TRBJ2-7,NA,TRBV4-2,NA,CASSQDKGWDEQYF,TGTGCCAGCAGCCAAGACAAAGGTTGGGACGAGCAGTACTTC
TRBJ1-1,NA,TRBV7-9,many,CASSLREGTEAFF,TGTGCCAGCAGCTTGAGGGAGGGCACTGAAGCTTTCTTT
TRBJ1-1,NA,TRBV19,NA,CASSIKAGRWTEAFF,TGTGCCAGTAGTATTAAAGCAGGGCGGTGGACTGAAGCTTTCTTT
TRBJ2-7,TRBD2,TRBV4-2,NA,CASSHPSSGTSGRRAYEQYF,TGTGCCAGCAGCCATCCTTCCTCCGGGACTAGCGGGAGGCGGGCCTACGAGCAGTACTTC
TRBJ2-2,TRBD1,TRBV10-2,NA,CASRTGTGGSGELFF,TGCGCCAGCAGAACCGGGACAGGGGGGTCCGGGGAGCTGTTTTTT
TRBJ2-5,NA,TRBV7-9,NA,CASSPGTQAETQYF,TGTGCCAGCAGCCCCGGGACCCAGGCGGAGACCCAGTACTTC
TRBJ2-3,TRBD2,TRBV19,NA,CASSGLAERTVADTQYF,TGTGCCAGTAGTGGGCTAGCGGAGCGAACCGTGGCAGATACGCAGTATTTT
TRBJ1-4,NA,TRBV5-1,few,CASSWAATNEKLFF,TGCGCCAGCAGCTGGGCTGCAACTAATGAAAAACTGTTTTTT
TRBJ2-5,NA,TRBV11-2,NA,CASSRDFSGTQYF,TGTGCCAGCAGCCGGGACTTTAGTGGGACCCAGTACTTC